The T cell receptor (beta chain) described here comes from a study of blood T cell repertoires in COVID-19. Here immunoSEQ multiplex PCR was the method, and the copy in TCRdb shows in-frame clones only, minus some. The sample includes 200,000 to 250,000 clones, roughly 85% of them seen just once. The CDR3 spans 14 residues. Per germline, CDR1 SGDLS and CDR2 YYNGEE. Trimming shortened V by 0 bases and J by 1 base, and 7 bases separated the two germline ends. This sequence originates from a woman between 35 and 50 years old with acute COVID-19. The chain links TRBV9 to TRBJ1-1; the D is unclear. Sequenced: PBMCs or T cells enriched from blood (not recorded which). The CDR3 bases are TGTGCCAGCAGCGTAGGCAACTCGAACACTGAAGCTTTCTTT. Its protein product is CASSVGNSNTEAFF.